These T cell receptor beta chains were read from a single sample in a study of identical twins. TCRdb reprocessed the 5' RACE reads with MiXCR, giving one entry per CDR3 protein. Of roughly 490,000 distinct CDR3 sequences in the sample, roughly an eighth were seen once. The sample also formed part of further work on yellow fever vaccine responses in identical twins.

Input material: CD4+ T cells sorted from blood. The source of these receptors is a woman between 18 and 29 years old in good health. Each CDR3 is given with its conserved first and last residue. A D gene is named only where the DNA matches it firmly. Size is stated for part of the rows, as once, few or many counts, or as a class when the clone is expanded.

size	V	J	D	DNA	CDR3
few	TRBV6-1	TRBJ2-7	NA	TGTGCCAGCTCCAAACTCCGGGACACTTCGTTGCGGGAGCAGTACTTC	CASSKLRDTSLREQYF
few	TRBV5-1	TRBJ2-1	TRBD2	TGCGCCAGCAGCCCCGAGCGGGGGGGAGTCTCCTGGAATGAGCAGTTCTTC	CASSPERGGVSWNEQFF
few	TRBV18	TRBJ2-3	TRBD2	TGTGCCAGCTCGGAAGGACTAGCGGGGGGCTCAGATACGCAGTATTTT	CASSEGLAGGSDTQYF
few	TRBV4-1	TRBJ2-7	TRBD2	TGCGCCAGCAGTATTCTAGCGGGGGGGCGACGCGAGCAGTACTTC	CASSILAGGRREQYF
NA	TRBV20-1	TRBJ2-2	NA	TGCAGTGCTACAAACACCGGGGAGCTGTTTTTT	CSATNTGELFF
NA	TRBV7-2	TRBJ2-1	NA	TGTGCCAGCAGCGTAGACGGACGAGAGCAGTTCTTC	CASSVDGREQFF
many	TRBV10-1	TRBJ2-2	NA	TGCGCCAGCAGTGAGAACACCGGGGAGCTGTTTTTT	CASSENTGELFF
NA	TRBV4-2	TRBJ2-7	NA	TGTGCCAGCAGCCAAGAAGCGTCAGGGAGTACGATGGAGCAGTACTTC	CASSQEASGSTMEQYF
few	TRBV5-1	TRBJ2-1	TRBD2	TGCGCCAGCAGCTTGGGGGTTAGCGGGGCATACAATGAGCAGTTCTTC	CASSLGVSGAYNEQFF
few	TRBV7-2	TRBJ2-3	TRBD1	TGTGCCAGCAGCTTAGCGGGGACAGGGCAAGATACGCAGTATTTT	CASSLAGTGQDTQYF